A single sample gave rise to the 11 T cell receptor beta chains below, sequenced in a study of blood T cell repertoires in COVID-19 (dated by TCRdb to about 2020). The library was prepared using the immunoSEQ multiplex PCR assay. TCRdb obtained this table from immuneACCESS and retained in-frame rearrangements with V and J assigned. These tables miss some clones; where compared with another copy, unresolved V genes account for less than half of the shortfall, and the remainder is unexplained. This sample lists around 150,000 clones; roughly 88% were detected once. The ten largest clones add up to 6.5% to 8.5% of the sample. What was sequenced was PBMCs or T cells enriched from blood (not recorded which). The receptor set was obtained from a woman between 50 and 59 years old who had recovered from COVID-19.

This sequence joins TRBV18 and TRBJ1-6; 7 bases agree with TRBD1. There are 14 residues in the CDR3. J gave up 6 bases and V 4 bases, and 3 bases lay outside the gene matches. The V gene's germline CDR1 is KGHSH and CDR2 LQKENI. CDR3 in DNA: TGTGCCAGCTCACGGGACAGTATTAATTCACCCCTCCACTTT. Translating it yields CASSRDSINSPLHF.

This clone was counted only a few times. CDR3: CASSLGQSYEQYF. CDR3 nucleotide sequence: TGTGCCAGCAGCTTAGGACAGTCCTACGAGCAGTACTTC. This chain connects TRBV11-2 to TRBJ2-7; TRBD1 is a possible D gene (5 bases). The V gene lost 1 base and the J gene lost 1 base, with 5 bases spanning the gap. The germline V gene encodes CDR1 SGHAT and CDR2 FQNNGV. CDR3 length equals 13 residues.

V and J are TRBV5-6 and TRBJ2-1, with TRBD2 matching over 8 bases. Per germline, CDR1 SGHDT and CDR2 YYEEEE. The ends lost 2 bases at V and 6 bases at J; junction bases unmatched: 7. The CDR3 runs 15 residues. CDR3 DNA sequence: TGTGCCAGCAGCTTACTTAGCGGGGAGGGCAATGAGCAGTTCTTC. It yields the protein CASSLLSGEGNEQFF.

This clone has only one observation. This chain connects TRBV6-1 to TRBJ1-2; 8 bases match TRBD1. Trimming at V came to 0 bases and at J to 5 bases, leaving 11 bases not matched to a gene. Germline V gene sequence: CDR1 MNHNS, CDR2 SASEGT. CDR3 length: 17 amino acids. CDR3 loop: CASSEALQGAPIYGYTF. CDR3 DNA: TGTGCCAGCAGTGAAGCGCTTCAGGGGGCACCTATATATGGCTACACCTTC.

The rearrangement links TRBV5-1 to TRBJ2-5; 13 nucleotides match TRBD2. In germline, CDR1 is SGHRS, CDR2 YFSETQ. The ends lost 5 bases at V and 5 bases at J; junction bases unmatched: 6. CDR3 length equals 15 residues. The CDR3 protein is CASSPTSGGHETQYF. CDR3 in DNA: TGCGCCAGCAGTCCGACTAGCGGGGGGCATGAGACCCAGTACTTC.

The V gene is TRBV6-5, the J gene TRBJ2-1; TRBD2 agrees at 10 bases. CDR1 and CDR2 (germline): MNHEY, SVGAGI. The CDR3 contains 15 residues. The V gene end was trimmed by 6 bases and the J gene end by 8 bases; junction bases not matched to a gene: 10. Here the CDR3 reads CASSRAGGPLDEQFF. In DNA form, the CDR3 reads TGTGCCAGCAGCCGAGCGGGGGGGCCTCTGGATGAGCAGTTCTTC.

This clone was seen a single time. The chain uses TRBV4-2 and TRBJ1-2; 11 nucleotides agree with TRBD1. This CDR3 spans 15 amino acids. The ends lost 4 bases at V and 8 bases at J; junction bases unmatched: 9. The germline V gene has CDR1 LGHNA and CDR2 YNFKEQ. The CDR3 DNA reads as TGTGCCAGCAGCCCCCCCGGACAGGGGGCGGCCGGCTACACCTTC. Translation: CASSPPGQGAAGYTF.

The V gene is TRBV6-5, the J gene TRBJ1-3; D is perhaps TRBD1 (5 bases). V was pared by 8 bases and J by 0 bases, with 14 bases between. CDR3 size: 15 residues. Germline loops: CDR1 MNHEY, CDR2 SVGAGI. This CDR3 is CASSSGGFSGNTIYF. The CDR3 bases are TGTGCCAGCTCATCGGGGGGTTTCTCTGGAAACACCATATATTTT.

CDR3 sequence (DNA): TGCGCCAGCAGCTTAGACGGGGCCTACGAGCAGTACTTC. As protein: CASSLDGAYEQYF. V and J are TRBV5-1 and TRBJ2-7, with a tentative D call TRBD2 (5 bases). V was cut by 2 bases and J by 2 bases, with 8 bases left in between. Per the germline V gene, CDR1 is SGHRS and CDR2 is YFSETQ. The CDR3 is 13 amino acids.

The CDR3 region has the DNA TGTGCCAGTACCATAGGGCTAGCGGGGGACCCGCAGTACTTC. Translation gives CASTIGLAGDPQYF. The gene calls are TRBV19 and TRBJ2-7; TRBD2 matches at 10 bases. After removal of 7 bases from V and 9 bases from J, the junction contained 12 bases not matched to a gene. Germline V CDR1 and CDR2: LNHDA, SQIVND (reference sequence). The CDR3 is 14 amino acids.

V usage is TRBV5-1 and J usage is TRBJ2-7, with TRBD2 matching 11 bases. V shed 4 bases, J shed 4 bases, and the junction held 7 bases outside the gene matches. The CDR3 loop spans 15 amino acids. CDR1 is SGHRS, CDR2 YFSETQ, per germline. CDR3 in amino acids: CASSALAGAVYEQYF. As DNA, the CDR3 is TGCGCCAGCAGCGCACTAGCGGGGGCCGTATACGAGCAGTACTTC.